The rows below give T cell receptor beta chains drawn from one sample of a study of cytomegalovirus exposure and HLA in healthy donors. TCRdb keeps only in-frame clones here, not all; method: immunoSEQ multiplex PCR. This sample carries 65,000 or so clones, approximately 78% of them seen once, and the ten largest clones take around 3%. The specimen sequenced was PBMCs. Receptors originate from a girl between 10 and 17 years old in good health and CMV-seropositive. Each CDR3 is given with its conserved first and last residue. The order of the fields is clone size, V gene, J gene, CDR3 protein. Where a row states a size, it is once, few, many or the class of an expanded clone; other rows omit it.

NA	TRBV10-2	TRBJ2-5	CASSDLGQGGETQYF
NA	TRBV6-1	TRBJ2-3	CASSESLERDTQYF
NA	TRBV18	TRBJ1-1	CASVRSGTANTEAFF
NA	TRBV6-5	TRBJ1-6	CASSPGQTSNSPLHF
NA	TRBV28	TRBJ2-7	CASSSSAPDRVFYEQYF
NA	TRBV19	TRBJ2-1	CASGPTGQYNEQFF
once	TRBV7-7	TRBJ2-1	CASSLLGASSYNEQFF
NA	TRBV5-1	TRBJ2-1	CASSWGLAGLNEQFF
NA	TRBV29-1	TRBJ1-1	CSVEPRQSNTEAFF
NA	TRBV10-3	TRBJ1-1	CAISKTGAGTEAFF
NA	TRBV10-3	TRBJ2-5	CAISESSGKETQYF
NA	TRBV27	TRBJ2-7	CASSLASGTYEQYF
few	TRBV30	TRBJ1-1	CAWSLRGEAFF
NA	TRBV28	TRBJ1-5	CASSSLGQESNQPQHF
NA	TRBV4-3	TRBJ2-1	CASSQVQMGGGDNEQFF
few	TRBV27	TRBJ2-7	CASSVSGKASYEQYF
NA	TRBV19	TRBJ1-1	CASSIRNTEAFF